This note documents a single T cell receptor beta chain sequence. What it binds is unknown. These data originate in a study of response to subunit inactivated influenza vaccine. Findings and caveats of the study: Each seasonal influenza vaccination recruits few new T cells, the authors suggested.

TCRdb recomputed calls from the RT-PCR reads with MiXCR, one row per CDR3 protein. The data show about 520,000 distinct CDR3 sequences, about 10% seen once. CDR1 and CDR2 from the germline V gene are SGHVS and FQNEAQ. V was cut by 2 bases and J by 1 base, with 12 bases left in between. The CDR3 is 16 residues long. The rearrangement links TRBV7-8 to TRBJ1-5; D is undetermined. The source of this sequence is a man aged 45-65 years who received an inactivated influenza vaccine. The sequencing here drew on PBMCs from blood, taken roughly 48 days after vaccination. This CDR3 is CASSLSGRRSNQPQHF. The CDR3 DNA reads as TGTGCCAGCAGCTTAAGTGGCCGGCGGAGCAATCAGCCCCAGCATTTT.